These 3 T cell receptor beta chains came from one sample sequenced in a study of CD8+ T cells in alopecia areata. Sequencing used cDNA as its template, made by extracting RNA and reverse transcribing it. Clones were read by immunoSEQ multiplex PCR, and TCRdb kept only the in-frame ones, dropping some. The table includes 150,000 or so clones, about 87% detected once. The specimen was CD8+ T cells sorted from blood, collected at week 0. Source of these receptors: a human donor with alopecia areata.

The CDR3 here is CASSLSLAANEQFF. DNA for the CDR3: TGTGCCAGCAGCCTGAGCCTAGCGGCGAATGAGCAGTTCTTC. V is TRBV5-4 and J is TRBJ2-1, with 7 bases matching TRBD2. V lost 4 bases and J lost 7; bases outside the gene matches: 8. CDR3 length: 14 amino acids. The germline gives CDR1 SGHNT, CDR2 YYREEE (reference sequence).

This clone was counted a single time. The chain combines TRBV5-1 with TRBJ2-2, with D uncertain. V lost 0 bases and J lost 1, with 10 bases in between. CDR3 length: 16 amino acids. From germline, CDR1 is SGHRS and CDR2 YFSETQ. CDR3 bases: TGCGCCAGCAGCTTGGTCCCGACCCAGAACACCGGGGAGCTGTTTTTT. This encodes CASSLVPTQNTGELFF.

The gene calls are TRBV27 and TRBJ2-3; a weak D match, TRBD2 (5 bases). The germline gives CDR1 MNHEY, CDR2 SMNVEV (reference sequence). The CDR3 spans 13 residues. The V gene lost 6 bases and the J gene lost 1 base, with 8 bases spanning the gap. The CDR3 DNA follows: TGTGCCAGCAGCCCACTAGGCACAGATACGCAGTATTTT. It is translated as CASSPLGTDTQYF.